The rows below give T cell receptor beta chains drawn from one sample of a study of Ad26.COV2.S vaccination and SARS-CoV-2 variants. The method was immunoSEQ multiplex PCR; TCRdb's version includes in-frame clones alone and lacks a portion of them. Here the sample spans around 340,000 clones, 70% to 90% being singletons. Sample: peripheral blood, taken in a trial of Ad26.COV2.S vaccine versus placebo. The source of these receptors is a person aged 18-60 years who received the Ad26.COV2.S COVID-19 vaccine or a placebo. Both conserved end residues are part of each CDR3. A D gene is named only where the DNA matches it firmly. Rows give clone size only sometimes, using once, few, many, or a class for an expanded clone.

size: .
J: TRBJ2-7
D: TRBD1
V: TRBV6-2/TRBV6-3
DNA: TGTGCCAGCAGTTACTCAAGGGACAGGGGTTCGGATGAGCAGTACTTC
CDR3: CASSYSRDRGSDEQYF

size: .
J: TRBJ2-1
D: TRBD2
V: TRBV7-3
DNA: TGTGCCAGCAGCGCCACCGGGGGGAATGAGCAGTTCTTC
CDR3: CASSATGGNEQFF

size: .
J: TRBJ2-7
D: .
V: TRBV11-2
DNA: TGTGCCAGCAGCCCAGAGCGGGCCTACTACGAGCAGTACTTC
CDR3: CASSPERAYYEQYF

size: .
J: TRBJ2-7
D: .
V: TRBV7-9
DNA: TGTGCCAGCAGCTCTTGGGGGAGGAGAGGTTACGAGCAGTACTTC
CDR3: CASSSWGRRGYEQYF

size: once
J: TRBJ2-5
D: TRBD2
V: TRBV11-3
DNA: TGTGCCAGCAGCTTAGGGGCGGGGGGAAACCAAGAGACCCAGTACTTC
CDR3: CASSLGAGGNQETQYF

size: few
J: TRBJ2-7
D: .
V: TRBV6-5
DNA: TGTGCCAGCATTTGGCAGGGTGGCAACGAGCAGTACTTC
CDR3: CASIWQGGNEQYF

size: .
J: TRBJ1-2
D: .
V: TRBV13
DNA: TGTGCCAGCAGCTCCGCAGGGGCGACCTATGGCTACACCTTC
CDR3: CASSSAGATYGYTF

size: .
J: TRBJ2-3
D: TRBD2
V: TRBV15
DNA: TGTGCCACCAGCCGCGGACTAGCGGAAATCACAGATACGCAGTATTTT
CDR3: CATSRGLAEITDTQYF

size: .
J: TRBJ2-4
D: TRBD2
V: TRBV29-1
DNA: TGCAGCGTTGCAGGGACCACTAGCGGATTTGAGGCCAAAAACATTCAGTACTTC
CDR3: CSVAGTTSGFEAKNIQYF

size: .
J: TRBJ1-6
D: TRBD1
V: TRBV5-1
DNA: TGCGCCAGCCGATGGACAGGGGAAAATTCACCCCTCCACTTT
CDR3: CASRWTGENSPLHF

size: once
J: TRBJ2-1
D: TRBD1
V: TRBV19
DNA: TGTGCCAGTAGTAGGGACAGCTACAATGAGCAGTTCTTC
CDR3: CASSRDSYNEQFF

size: .
J: TRBJ2-1
D: .
V: TRBV28
DNA: TGTGCCAGCAGTTTTCGGCGGGACGTGGGGGAGCAGTTCTTC
CDR3: CASSFRRDVGEQFF

size: .
J: TRBJ2-7
D: TRBD2
V: TRBV7-2
DNA: TGTGCCAGCAGCCCTGCGGGGGGCTACGAGCAGTACTTC
CDR3: CASSPAGGYEQYF

size: .
J: TRBJ1-1
D: .
V: TRBV11-2
DNA: TGTGCCAGCAGCCCCTCTCGAATTGAAGCTTTCTTT
CDR3: CASSPSRIEAFF

size: .
J: TRBJ2-7
D: TRBD1
V: TRBV7-6
DNA: TGTGCCAGCAGCTTAGACGACAGGGGATTATACGAGCAGTACTTC
CDR3: CASSLDDRGLYEQYF

size: .
J: TRBJ2-2
D: .
V: TRBV11-2
DNA: TGTGCCAGCAGCGAAAACAGGTTCGCGAACACCGGGGAGCTGTTTTTT
CDR3: CASSENRFANTGELFF

size: .
J: TRBJ1-2
D: .
V: TRBV18
DNA: TGTGCCAGCTCACCACAGGGGCGGGGAGCGGAATATGGCTACACCTTC
CDR3: CASSPQGRGAEYGYTF

size: .
J: TRBJ1-1
D: .
V: TRBV11-2
DNA: TGTGCCAGCAGCTTAGCGACAGGTGGTGAAGCTTTCTTT
CDR3: CASSLATGGEAFF

size: .
J: TRBJ2-3
D: .
V: TRBV9
DNA: TGTGCCAGCAGCGTAGACACGGGAGTAAGCACAGATACGCAGTATTTT
CDR3: CASSVDTGVSTDTQYF

size: .
J: TRBJ1-1
D: .
V: TRBV7-2
DNA: TGTGCCAGCAGACCACAGGGAGGAGTTGAAGCTTTCTTT
CDR3: CASRPQGGVEAFF

size: .
J: TRBJ2-7
D: .
V: TRBV28
DNA: TGTGCCAGCAGGGTTGGCAGGGCGAGCGAGCAGTACTTC
CDR3: CASRVGRASEQYF

size: .
J: TRBJ2-3
D: TRBD2
V: TRBV27
DNA: TGTGCCATCCGCGGCGGGACTAGCGGGATTGGTACGCAGTATTTT
CDR3: CAIRGGTSGIGTQYF

size: .
J: TRBJ2-1
D: TRBD2
V: TRBV7-9
DNA: TGTGCCAGCAGCTACCTAGCGGGGGGATTCGGTGAGCAGTTCTTC
CDR3: CASSYLAGGFGEQFF

size: .
J: TRBJ2-3
D: .
V: TRBV6-5
DNA: TGTGCCAGCTCCCGTGGGGGGAGTACAGATACGCAGTATTTT
CDR3: CASSRGGSTDTQYF

size: .
J: TRBJ1-4
D: .
V: TRBV5-1
DNA: TGCGCCAGCAGCTTGGAAGCGGGGACGTCGGAAAAACTGTTTTTT
CDR3: CASSLEAGTSEKLFF

size: .
J: TRBJ2-5
D: TRBD2
V: TRBV19
DNA: TGTGCCAGTAGTATTGGGGGCGTAGCGGGAGTGGAGACCCAGTACTTC
CDR3: CASSIGGVAGVETQYF